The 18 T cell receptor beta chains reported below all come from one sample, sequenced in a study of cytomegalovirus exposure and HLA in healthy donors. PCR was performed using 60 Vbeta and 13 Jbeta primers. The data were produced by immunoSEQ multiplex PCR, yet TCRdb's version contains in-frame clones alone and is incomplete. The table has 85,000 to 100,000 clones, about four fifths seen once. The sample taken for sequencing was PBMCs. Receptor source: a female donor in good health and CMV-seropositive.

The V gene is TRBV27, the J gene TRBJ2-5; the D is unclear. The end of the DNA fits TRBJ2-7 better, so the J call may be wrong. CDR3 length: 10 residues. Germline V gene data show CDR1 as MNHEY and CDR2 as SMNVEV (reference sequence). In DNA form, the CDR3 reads TGTGCCAGCGTCTCTTACGAGCAGTACTTC. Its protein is CASVSYEQYF.

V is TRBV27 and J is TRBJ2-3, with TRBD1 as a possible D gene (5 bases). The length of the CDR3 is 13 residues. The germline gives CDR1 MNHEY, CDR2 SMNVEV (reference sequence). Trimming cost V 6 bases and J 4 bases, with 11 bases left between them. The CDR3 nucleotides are TGTGCCAGCAGGAGTGGGGCCGCAGATACGCAGTATTTT. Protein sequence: CASRSGAADTQYF.

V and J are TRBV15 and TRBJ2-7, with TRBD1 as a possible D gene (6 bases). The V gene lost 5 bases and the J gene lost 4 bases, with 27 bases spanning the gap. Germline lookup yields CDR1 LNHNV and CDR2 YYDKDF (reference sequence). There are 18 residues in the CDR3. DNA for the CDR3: TGTGCCACCAGCTTTGGGGTTGGGAAGGGACAACCTACTTACGAGCAGTACTTC. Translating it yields CATSFGVGKGQPTYEQYF.

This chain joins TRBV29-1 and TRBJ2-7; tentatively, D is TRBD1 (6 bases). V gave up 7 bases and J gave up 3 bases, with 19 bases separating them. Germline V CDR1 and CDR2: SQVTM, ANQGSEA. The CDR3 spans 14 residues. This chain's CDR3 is CSARVGAFFYEQYF. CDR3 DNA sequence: TGCAGCGCTCGGGTGGGGGCTTTTTTCTACGAGCAGTACTTC.

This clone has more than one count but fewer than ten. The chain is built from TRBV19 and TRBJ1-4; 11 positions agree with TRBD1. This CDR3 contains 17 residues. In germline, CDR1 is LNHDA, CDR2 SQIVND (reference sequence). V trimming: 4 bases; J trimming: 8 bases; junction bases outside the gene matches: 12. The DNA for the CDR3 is TGTGCCAGTAGTACGGGACAGGGGGGGAATTATCAGGAAAAACTGTTTTTT. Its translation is CASSTGQGGNYQEKLFF.

The CDR3, as DNA: TGCAGCGGACTAGCCGCAAGCTCCTACAATGAGCAGTTCTTC. Its translation: CSGLAASSYNEQFF. The rearrangement links TRBV29-1 to TRBJ2-1; 7 nucleotides match TRBD2. Germline CDR1 and CDR2: SQVTM and ANQGSEA. Unmatched junction bases numbered 6, after V lost 7 bases and J lost 0 bases. The CDR3 runs to 14 residues.

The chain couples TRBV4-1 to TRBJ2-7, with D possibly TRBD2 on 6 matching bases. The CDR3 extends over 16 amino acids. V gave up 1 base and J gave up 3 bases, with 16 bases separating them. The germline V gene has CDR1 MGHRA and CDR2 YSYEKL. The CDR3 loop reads CASSQVSGTSLYEQYF. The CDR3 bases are TGCGCCAGCAGCCAAGTCTCCGGGACTTCACTCTACGAGCAGTACTTC.

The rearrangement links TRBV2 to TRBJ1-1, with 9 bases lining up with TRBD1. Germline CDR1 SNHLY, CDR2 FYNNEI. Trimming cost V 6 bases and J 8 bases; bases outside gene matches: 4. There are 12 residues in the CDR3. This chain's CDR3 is CASRTGGAEAFF. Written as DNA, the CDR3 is TGTGCCAGCAGAACAGGGGGCGCGGAAGCTTTCTTT.

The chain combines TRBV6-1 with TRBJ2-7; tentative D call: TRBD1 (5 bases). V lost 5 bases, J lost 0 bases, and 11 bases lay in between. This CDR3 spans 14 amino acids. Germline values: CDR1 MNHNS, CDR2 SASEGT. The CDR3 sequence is CASSTLTVSYEQYF. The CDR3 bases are TGTGCCAGCAGTACCTTGACAGTCTCCTACGAGCAGTACTTC.

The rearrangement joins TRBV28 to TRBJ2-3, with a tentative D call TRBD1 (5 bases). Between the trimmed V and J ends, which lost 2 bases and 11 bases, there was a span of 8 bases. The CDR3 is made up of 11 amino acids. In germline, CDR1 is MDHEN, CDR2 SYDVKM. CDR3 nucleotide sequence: TGTGCCAGCAGTTTACCAGGGAAGCAGTATTTT. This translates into CASSLPGKQYF.

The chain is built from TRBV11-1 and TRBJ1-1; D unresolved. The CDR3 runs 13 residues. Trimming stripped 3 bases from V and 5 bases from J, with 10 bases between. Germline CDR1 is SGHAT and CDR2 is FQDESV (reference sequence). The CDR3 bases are TGTGCCAGCAGCTTGGGAGAGAGGACTGAAGCTTTCTTT. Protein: CASSLGERTEAFF.

This chain's CDR3 is CASLQGYEQYF. The CDR3 DNA follows: TGTGCCAGTTTACAGGGCTACGAGCAGTACTTC. The chain combines TRBV2 with TRBJ2-7; perhaps TRBD1 as D (6 bases). With 9 bases removed from V and 3 bases from J, the gap between germline ends came to 9 bases. Germline values: CDR1 SNHLY, CDR2 FYNNEI. The CDR3 is made up of 11 amino acids. The entire variable domain, with the rest obtained from reference TRBV2 and TRBJ2-7, is as follows: EPEVTQTPSHQVTQMGQEVILRCVPISNHLYFYWYRQILGQKVEFLVSFYNNEISEKSEIFDDQFSVERPDGSNFTLKIRSTKLEDSAMYFCASLQGYEQYFGPGTRLTVT.

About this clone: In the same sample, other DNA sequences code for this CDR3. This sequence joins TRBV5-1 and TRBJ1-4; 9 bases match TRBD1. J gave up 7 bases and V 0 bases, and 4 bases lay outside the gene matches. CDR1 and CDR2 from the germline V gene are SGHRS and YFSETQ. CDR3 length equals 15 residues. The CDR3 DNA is TGCGCCAGCAGCTTGGAGGGACAGGGTGGTGAAAAACTGTTTTTT. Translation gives CASSLEGQGGEKLFF.

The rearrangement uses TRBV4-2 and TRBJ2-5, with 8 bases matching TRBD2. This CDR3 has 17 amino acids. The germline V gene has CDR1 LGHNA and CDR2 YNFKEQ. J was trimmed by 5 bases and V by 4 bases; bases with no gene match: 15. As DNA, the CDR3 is TGTGCCAGCAGCCCGCTAGGGACTAGTTTGTCGTCGGAGACCCAGTACTTC. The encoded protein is CASSPLGTSLSSETQYF.

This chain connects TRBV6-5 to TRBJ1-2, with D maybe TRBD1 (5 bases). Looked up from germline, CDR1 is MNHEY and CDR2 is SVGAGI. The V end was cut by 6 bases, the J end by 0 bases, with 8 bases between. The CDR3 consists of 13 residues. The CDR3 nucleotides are TGTGCCAGCAGCCCGGACACTAACTATGGCTACACCTTC. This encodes CASSPDTNYGYTF.

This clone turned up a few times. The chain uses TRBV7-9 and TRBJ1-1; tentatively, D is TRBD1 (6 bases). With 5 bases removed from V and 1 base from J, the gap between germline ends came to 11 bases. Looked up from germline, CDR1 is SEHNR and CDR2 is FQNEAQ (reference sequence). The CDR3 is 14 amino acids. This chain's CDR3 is CASSHGQTNTEAFF. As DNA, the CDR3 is TGTGCCAGCAGCCACGGACAGACGAACACTGAAGCTTTCTTT.

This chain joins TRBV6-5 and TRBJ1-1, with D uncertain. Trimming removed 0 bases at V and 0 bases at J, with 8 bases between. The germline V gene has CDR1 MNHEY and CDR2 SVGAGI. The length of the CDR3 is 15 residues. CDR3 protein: CASSYSPTVNTEAFF. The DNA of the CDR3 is TGTGCCAGCAGTTACTCGCCCACAGTGAACACTGAAGCTTTCTTT.

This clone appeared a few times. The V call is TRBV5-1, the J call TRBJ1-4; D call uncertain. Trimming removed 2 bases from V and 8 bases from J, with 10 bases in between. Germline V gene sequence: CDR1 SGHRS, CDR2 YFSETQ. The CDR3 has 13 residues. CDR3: CASSLGEEEKLFF. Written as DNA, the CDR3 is TGCGCCAGCAGCTTAGGAGAGGAGGAAAAACTGTTTTTT.